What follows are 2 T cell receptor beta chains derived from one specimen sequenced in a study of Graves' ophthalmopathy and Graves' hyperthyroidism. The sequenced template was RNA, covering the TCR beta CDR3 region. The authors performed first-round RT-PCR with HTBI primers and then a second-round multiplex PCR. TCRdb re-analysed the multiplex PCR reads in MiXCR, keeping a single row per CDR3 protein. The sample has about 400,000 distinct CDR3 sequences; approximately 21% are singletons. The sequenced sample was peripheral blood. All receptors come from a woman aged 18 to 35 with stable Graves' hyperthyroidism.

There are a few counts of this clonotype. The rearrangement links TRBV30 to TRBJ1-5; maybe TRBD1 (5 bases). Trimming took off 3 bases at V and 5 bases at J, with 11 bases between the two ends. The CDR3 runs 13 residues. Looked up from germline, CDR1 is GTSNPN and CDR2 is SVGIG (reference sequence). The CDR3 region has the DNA TGTGCCTGGAGCGTAGGACACCATCAGCCCCAGCATTTT. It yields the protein CAWSVGHHQPQHF.

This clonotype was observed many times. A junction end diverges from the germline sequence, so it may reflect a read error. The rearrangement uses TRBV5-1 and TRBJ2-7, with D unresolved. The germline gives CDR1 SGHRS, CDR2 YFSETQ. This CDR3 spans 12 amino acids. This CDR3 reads CASSPQGYEQYF. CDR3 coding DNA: TGTGCCAGCAGTCCCCAAGGCTACGAGCAGTACTTC.